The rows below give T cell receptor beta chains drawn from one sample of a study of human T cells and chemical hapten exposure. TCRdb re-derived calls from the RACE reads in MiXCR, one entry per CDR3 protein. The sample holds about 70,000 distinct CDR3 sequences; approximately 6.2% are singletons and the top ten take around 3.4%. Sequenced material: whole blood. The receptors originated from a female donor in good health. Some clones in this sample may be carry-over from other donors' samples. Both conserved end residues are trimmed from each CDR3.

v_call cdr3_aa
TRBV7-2 ASSSKQGQPQH
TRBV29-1 NARANGDTQY
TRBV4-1 ASSQPGTRKGYT
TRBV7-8 ASSLDPLGYEQY
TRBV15 ATSGGGLAGVLETQY
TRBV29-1 SAQTGSNQPQH
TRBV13 ASSSKAGGTDTQY
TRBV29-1 SVRATTDTQY
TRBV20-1 SAIGGVGEKLF
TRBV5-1 ASSLDRGGNDEQY
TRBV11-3 ASSPSETGGTGELF
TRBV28 ASSYGQGSYEQY
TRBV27 ASSLTVSGRARTGRFYEQY
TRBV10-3 AISESGTYEQY
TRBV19 ASSTSLTVFYGYT
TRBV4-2 ASSQEQGTANYGYT
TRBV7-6 ASSSQPGTVQETQY
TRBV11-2 ASSLERFETQY
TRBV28 ASSLWGLAQETQY
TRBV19 ATKRLQETQY
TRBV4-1 ASSQEAGRAIY
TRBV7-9 ASSLSYRGRYDPGANVLT
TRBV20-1 RRSRGSSYEQY
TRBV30 AWTDRVSYEQY
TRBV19 ASSPRPNDYEQY
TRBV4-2 ASSPRGRGGEKLF
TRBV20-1 SGSRAGTRGDEQY